The source of this TCR beta chain is a study of blood T cell repertoires in COVID-19. The CDR3 consists of 12 residues. V was cut by 3 bases and J by 5 bases, with 10 bases left in between. CDR1 is SQVTM, CDR2 ANQGSEA, per germline. Here immunoSEQ multiplex PCR was the method, and the copy in TCRdb shows in-frame clones only, minus some. This table has tens of thousands of clones, more than 80% appearing once. The chain couples TRBV29-1 to TRBJ2-5, with a tentative D call TRBD1 (5 bases). The sample comprised peripheral blood. The sequence was collected from a woman aged 55-69 years with acute or convalescent COVID-19. For the CDR3, the DNA is TGCAGCGTTGATGGGGCGTTGGAGACCCAGTACTTC. Its protein is CSVDGALETQYF.